This T cell receptor beta chain stems from a study of cytomegalovirus exposure and HLA in healthy donors. PCR was performed using 60 Vbeta and 13 Jbeta primers. Using immunoSEQ multiplex PCR, the repertoire was profiled, and TCRdb retains in-frame clones only, with some absent. Its table records under 200,000 clones. Study-level points and caveats: V- and J-gene trimming of TCR beta was linked (in a later analysis) to a missense DCLRE1C variant. Most sequenced TCRs were rare (though some public TCRs occurred in many donors).

Germline CDR1 SGHVS, CDR2 FQNEAQ. CDR3 length: 16 amino acids. J gave up 1 base and V 2 bases, and 3 bases lay outside the gene matches. Details on this clone: Its matching antigen is unknown.

Each of the donors was a healthy bone marrow donor. This sequence was found in a young man in good health and CMV-seronegative. The sequenced sample was PBMCs. The J gene is TRBJ2-3, the V gene TRBV7-8, with 10 nucleotides matching TRBD2. The CDR3 coding sequence is TGTGCCAGCAGCTTAACTAGCGGGACGGGCACAGATACGCAGTATTTT. Amino acid sequence: CASSLTSGTGTDTQYF.